The 21 T cell receptor beta chains presented below share a single source sample, sequenced in a study of cytomegalovirus exposure and HLA in healthy donors. PCR amplification relied on 60 Vbeta primers (plus 13 Jbeta primers). Assay: immunoSEQ multiplex PCR; the TCRdb copy retains only in-frame clones and omits some. The data contain fewer than 200,000 clones, 65% to 75% of them singletons. What was sequenced was PBMCs. The source is a girl aged 10-17 years in good health and CMV-seronegative.

The V and J genes are TRBV18 and TRBJ2-7; TRBD1 matches at 7 bases. With V trimmed by 4 bases and J by 5 bases, 11 bases remained unmatched. The CDR3 has 15 amino acids. Germline V gene lookup returns CDR1 KGHSH and CDR2 LQKENI. The CDR3 coding sequence is TGTGCCAGCTCACAACAGGGGAGAGCGGCAGACGAGCAGTACTTC. Translating it yields CASSQQGRAADEQYF.

V is TRBV21-1 and J is TRBJ1-6; the table's D call, TRBD1, was not checked against the DNA. TRBV21-1 is reported as a pseudogene. This CDR3 contains 15 residues. CDR3: CASSKGETGSSPLHF. As DNA, the CDR3 is TGTGCCAGCAGCAAAGGAGAGACAGGATCTTCACCCCTCCACTTT.

This clone came up a few times. The chain joins TRBV5-1 to TRBJ2-5; 12 bases line up with TRBD2. Germline V gene data show CDR1 as SGHRS and CDR2 as YFSETQ. The CDR3 has 14 residues. The junction had 0 bases not matched to a gene; V was cut back by 4 bases and J by 2 bases. The CDR3 here is CASSLAGGQETQYF. The DNA of the CDR3 is TGCGCCAGCAGCCTAGCGGGGGGGCAAGAGACCCAGTACTTC. The whole variable domain, remainder taken from reference TRBV5-1 and TRBJ2-5, is KAGVTQTPRYLIKTRGQQVTLSCSPISGHRSVSWYQQTPGQGLQFLFEYFSETQRNKGNFPGRFSGRQFSNSRSEMNVSTLELGDSALYLCASSLAGGQETQYFGPGTRLLVL.

The chain uses TRBV9 and TRBJ1-2, with D uncertain. The germline gives CDR1 SGDLS, CDR2 YYNGEE. This CDR3 has 14 amino acids. V was cut by 0 bases and J by 2 bases, with 8 bases left in between. The CDR3 nucleotides are TGTGCCAGCAGCGTAGCTACGGGGAACTATGGCTACACCTTC. It translates to CASSVATGNYGYTF.

The sample holds one count of this clone. The V and J genes are TRBV6-6 and TRBJ1-2, with TRBD1 matching 7 bases. CDR3 size: 14 residues. With V trimmed by 5 bases and J by 5 bases, 8 bases remained unmatched. Germline CDR1 is MNHNY and CDR2 is SVGAGI (reference sequence). The CDR3 sequence: CASSITGQKYGYTF. The CDR3 DNA sequence: TGTGCCAGCAGTATAACGGGACAGAAATATGGCTACACCTTC.

This clone was found a few times. The genes are TRBV28 and TRBJ1-5, with D perhaps matching TRBD1 (5 bases). CDR3 length: 14 residues. Trimming cost V 7 bases and J 4 bases, with 14 bases left between them. Germline V lookup: CDR1 MDHEN, CDR2 SYDVKM. CDR3 nucleotide sequence: TGTGCCAGCACCTTCGGGGGGGAGAATCAGCCCCAGCATTTT. Protein product: CASTFGGENQPQHF.

The rearrangement uses TRBV9 and TRBJ2-5; D unresolved. Deletions cut 3 bases from V and 0 bases from J, with 9 bases between. The CDR3 covers 14 residues. Germline loops: CDR1 SGDLS, CDR2 YYNGEE. The CDR3 nucleotides read TGTGCCAGCAGCGCGACTGGAAACCAAGAGACCCAGTACTTC. As protein: CASSATGNQETQYF.

This rearrangement joins TRBV6-1 to TRBJ1-1, with a weak D call TRBD1 (6 bases). Germline lookup yields CDR1 MNHNS and CDR2 SASEGT. V was trimmed by 11 bases and J by 10 bases, leaving 23 bases between them. There are 13 residues in the CDR3. CDR3: CADPRGFCWGAFF. The CDR3, as DNA: TGTGCCGATCCCAGGGGTTTTTGCTGGGGAGCTTTCTTT.

This clone was counted between two and nine times. The chain employs TRBV5-1 and TRBJ1-6, with D tentatively TRBD1 (5 bases). The CDR3 totals 15 residues. The V gene lost 4 bases and the J gene lost 6 bases, with 14 bases spanning the gap. The germline V gene has CDR1 SGHRS and CDR2 YFSETQ. CDR3 nucleotide sequence: TGCGCCAGCAGCCCGGGACTTTGGGGTAATTCACCCCTCCACTTT. Its translation: CASSPGLWGNSPLHF.

This clone was detected once. The CDR3: CASSLQTGISHQRYTF. The CDR3 DNA follows: TGTGCCAGCAGCTTACAAACAGGGATCAGTCACCAGCGCTACACCTTC. The chain couples TRBV7-6 to TRBJ1-2; D is perhaps TRBD1 (6 bases). Germline-derived CDR1 and CDR2 are SGHVS and FNYEAQ. This CDR3 spans 16 amino acids. Trimming cost V 2 bases and J 9 bases, with 22 bases left between them.

This chain connects TRBV11-2 to TRBJ2-2; D is ambiguous. CDR1 is SGHAT, CDR2 FQNNGV, per germline. The ends were cut back, 3 bases at V and 5 bases at J, with 7 bases in the middle. This CDR3 has 13 amino acids. The CDR3 sequence: CASSLQFTGELFF. CDR3 sequence (DNA): TGTGCCAGCAGCTTGCAGTTTACCGGGGAGCTGTTTTTT.

This chain links TRBV30 with TRBJ1-5; 10 bases map to TRBD1. There are 15 residues in the CDR3. From germline, CDR1 is GTSNPN and CDR2 SVGIG (reference sequence). The V gene end was trimmed by 8 bases and the J gene end by 0 bases; junction bases not matched to a gene: 7. The CDR3 DNA sequence: TGTGCCCCATCGGGACAGGGGTATAGCAATCAGCCCCAGCATTTT. Its translation is CAPSGQGYSNQPQHF.

The rearrangement links TRBV27 to TRBJ1-5; D is undetermined. The CDR3 totals 15 residues. V gave up 1 base and J gave up 2 bases, with 9 bases separating them. CDR1 is MNHEY and CDR2 is SMNVEV in the germline V gene (reference sequence). CDR3 nucleotides: TGTGCCAGCAGTTTATGGGGAGTCGGCAATCAGCCCCAGCATTTT. Its protein is CASSLWGVGNQPQHF.

A few counts support this clone. The chain couples TRBV20-1 to TRBJ2-3; D unclear. V shed 3 bases and J shed 6 bases, with 4 bases lying between them. The length of the CDR3 is 10 residues. Germline V gene data show CDR1 as DFQATT and CDR2 as SNEGSKA (reference sequence). CDR3 protein: CSASQDTQYF. The CDR3 region has the DNA TGCAGTGCTAGTCAGGATACGCAGTATTTT.

The chain is built from TRBV6-1 and TRBJ1-1, with 8 nucleotides matching TRBD1. CDR3 size: 13 residues. J lost 5 bases, V lost 5 bases, and 4 bases had no gene match. Per germline, CDR1 MNHNS and CDR2 SASEGT. The CDR3 here is CASSTGGRTEAFF. The CDR3, as DNA: TGTGCCAGCAGTACAGGGGGAAGAACTGAAGCTTTCTTT.

This clone was counted a few times. This chain links TRBV2 with TRBJ1-1; 7 nucleotides align to TRBD1. This CDR3 is built from 13 residues. Germline V CDR1 and CDR2: SNHLY, FYNNEI. V lost 6 bases and J lost 7; bases outside the gene matches: 8. CDR3 protein: CASRIGTVGEAFF. CDR3 sequence (DNA): TGTGCCAGCAGAATCGGGACAGTCGGTGAAGCTTTCTTT.

This clone was observed a handful of times. This chain uses TRBV5-1 with TRBJ2-1, with D possibly TRBD2 on 7 matching bases. The germline V gene has CDR1 SGHRS and CDR2 YFSETQ. V lost 4 bases to trimming and J lost 8 bases, with 22 bases between them. The CDR3 is 16 residues long. The CDR3 region is CASSPNRGASFDEQFF. DNA of the CDR3: TGCGCCAGCAGCCCTAATCGGGGGGCGAGTTTCGATGAGCAGTTCTTC.

This sequence joins TRBV9 and TRBJ2-1; D may be TRBD1 (7 bases). This CDR3 region has 15 residues. The V end lost 0 bases, the J end lost 7 bases, and 14 bases lay between the germline ends. Germline loops: CDR1 SGDLS, CDR2 YYNGEE. CDR3 in amino acids: CASSVGGAGGNEQFF. Written as DNA, the CDR3 is TGTGCCAGCAGCGTAGGGGGGGCAGGGGGTAATGAGCAGTTCTTC.

This clone has more than one count but fewer than ten. The V gene is TRBV7-9, the J gene TRBJ2-7; 9 nucleotides agree with TRBD1. Trimming at V came to 3 bases and at J to 1 base, leaving 4 bases not matched to a gene. Germline CDR1 reads SEHNR; CDR2 reads FQNEAQ (reference sequence). This CDR3 has 15 residues. The CDR3 protein is CASSFRGQGSYEQYF. The DNA of the CDR3 is TGTGCCAGCAGCTTCCGGGGACAGGGTTCCTACGAGCAGTACTTC.

With regard to this clone: At one end, the junction sequence differs from germline, possibly due to a read error. V usage is TRBV2 and J usage is TRBJ2-3; 9 positions match TRBD2. This CDR3 comprises 14 residues. Germline V gene sequence: CDR1 SNHLY, CDR2 FYNNEI. The DNA for the CDR3 is TGTGCCAGCACTGAACGGACTAGCGTAGATACGCAGTATTTT. Encoded protein: CASTERTSVDTQYF. The variable domain in full, completed from reference TRBV2 and TRBJ2-3, reads EPEVTQTPSHQVTQMGQEVILRCVPISNHLYFYWYRQILGQKVEFLVSFYNNEISEKSEIFDDQFSVERPDGSNFTLKIRSTKLEDSAMYFCASTERTSVDTQYFGPGTRLTVL.

This clone was counted a few times. The CDR3 loop is CASSIQGLAEAFF. The CDR3, as DNA: TGTGCCAGTAGTATCCAGGGGTTGGCTGAAGCTTTCTTT. The chain recombines TRBV19 with TRBJ1-1, with D possibly being TRBD1 (6 bases). This CDR3 has 13 residues. Trimming pared 3 bases from V and 6 bases from J, leaving 11 bases between. The germline gives CDR1 LNHDA, CDR2 SQIVND (reference sequence).